Listed here are 3 T cell receptor beta chains from one sample, sequenced in a study of T cell responses to AZD1222 COVID-19 vaccine. The repertoire was sequenced with immunoSEQ multiplex PCR; TCRdb's copy has only in-frame clones and lacks some. The sample holds over 45,000 clones, about 89% seen once. Sequenced here: peripheral blood, sampled 28 days after the second AZD1222 dose. These receptors were taken from an adult who received the AZD1222 COVID-19 vaccine.

The chain employs TRBV10-3 and TRBJ1-1, with TRBD1 matching 8 bases. Germline-derived CDR1 and CDR2 are ENHRY and SYGVKD. The CDR3 is 18 residues long. V was pared by 2 bases and J by 2 bases, with 13 bases of the junction left unmatched. CDR3 nucleotides: TGTGCCATCAGTGAGGGACAGGGTCGTGGAGGAAGTAACACTGAAGCTTTCTTT. It is translated as CAISEGQGRGGSNTEAFF.

This clone has just one count. V gene TRBV11-3 combines with J gene TRBJ2-3, with D maybe TRBD1 (6 bases). The ends were cut back, 0 bases at V and 3 bases at J, with 10 bases in the middle. CDR1 and CDR2 from the germline V gene are SGHNT and YENEEA. The CDR3 contains 15 residues. This chain's CDR3 is CASSLEGANTDTQYF. The CDR3 DNA reads as TGTGCCAGCAGCTTAGAGGGGGCTAATACAGATACGCAGTATTTT.

The chain combines TRBV7-9 with TRBJ1-2, with 7 bases identical to TRBD1. The CDR3 extends over 14 amino acids. Germline assignment: CDR1 SEHNR and CDR2 FQNEAQ (reference sequence). Trimming removed 3 bases from V and 5 bases from J; junction bases left unmatched: 6. CDR3: CASSLVRQGYGYTF. CDR3 DNA: TGTGCCAGCAGCTTGGTCCGACAGGGATATGGCTACACCTTC.